The 27 T cell receptor beta chains below all came from one sample that was sequenced in a study of shared clonotypes between healthy human individuals. Method: immunoSEQ multiplex PCR; TCRdb's copy keeps in-frame clones and lacks some. The table has approximately 470,000 clones, more than 75% seen once. The sequenced sample consisted of PBMCs. The receptors come from a woman aged 40 to 50 in good health. Some clones in this sample may be carry-over from other donors' samples.

J is TRBJ2-2 and V is TRBV28; 9 bases map to TRBD2. Trimming cost V 5 bases and J 5 bases; bases outside gene matches: 6. The CDR3 extends over 15 amino acids. The germline V gene has CDR1 MDHEN and CDR2 SYDVKM. CDR3: CASSQAGGRTGELFF. CDR3 nucleotides: TGTGCCAGCAGTCAAGCGGGAGGAAGAACCGGGGAGCTGTTTTTT. Supplemented by reference TRBV28 and TRBJ2-2, the full variable domain reads DVKVTQSSRYLVKRTGEKVFLECVQDMDHENMFWYRQDPGLGLRLIYFSYDVKMKEKGDIPEGYSVSREKKERFSLILESASTNQTSMYLCASSQAGGRTGELFFGEGSRLTVL.

This chain joins TRBV5-6 and TRBJ2-7, with 7 bases matching TRBD1. Germline loops: CDR1 SGHDT, CDR2 YYEEEE. J lost 5 bases, V lost 3 bases, and 11 bases had no gene match. CDR3 length: 15 residues. The CDR3, as DNA: TGTGCCAGCAGCTGGGGGCCCGACAGGGCGGACGAGCAGTACTTC. This encodes CASSWGPDRADEQYF.

Of note for this clone: This sequence is one base from a far larger clone and is likely a read error. The same CDR3 also results from other DNA sequences found in this sample. The rearrangement links TRBV19 to TRBJ1-5, with no clear D. The germline V gene encodes CDR1 LNHDA and CDR2 SQIVND (reference sequence). Trimming removed 3 bases at V and 2 bases at J, with 14 bases between. There are 16 residues in the CDR3. The CDR3 region has the DNA TGTGCCAGTAGTATCGTATACCGCCGAGGCAATCAGCCCCAGCATTTT. Protein sequence: CASSIVYRRGNQPQHF.

This clone was seen at least ten times. Other DNA sequences in the sample encode the same CDR3. This chain uses TRBV15 with TRBJ2-5, with D unclear. The CDR3 has 13 amino acids. Trimming removed 1 base at V and 5 bases at J, with 8 bases between. The germline V gene encodes CDR1 LNHNV and CDR2 YYDKDF (reference sequence). DNA for the CDR3: TGTGCCACCAGCAGAGCCAGAAGCGAGACCCAGTACTTC. As protein: CATSRARSETQYF. Full variable domain (rest looked up from reference TRBV15 and TRBJ2-5): DAMVIQNPRYQVTQFGKPVTLSCSQTLNHNVMYWYQQKSSQAPKLLFHYYDKDFNNEADTPDNFQSRRPNTSFCFLDIRSPGLGDTAMYLCATSRARSETQYFGPGTRLLVL.

The rearrangement uses TRBV28 and TRBJ2-3, with 9 bases identical to TRBD1. The junction had 5 bases not matched to a gene; V was cut back by 6 bases and J by 1 base. The CDR3 contains 15 residues. The V gene's germline CDR1 is MDHEN and CDR2 SYDVKM. The CDR3 DNA reads as TGTGCCAGCAGAGAACAGGGGGCTGGCACAGATACGCAGTATTTT. Amino acids: CASREQGAGTDTQYF.

The chain joins TRBV19 to TRBJ1-1, with D possibly matching TRBD1 (5 bases). The germline V gene has CDR1 LNHDA and CDR2 SQIVND (reference sequence). The length of the CDR3 is 12 residues. Trimming pared 1 base from V and 7 bases from J, leaving 7 bases between. As DNA, the CDR3 is TGTGCCAGTAGTATAGGGGGGGGTGAAGCTTTCTTT. The encoded protein is CASSIGGGEAFF.

The chain carries TRBV27 and TRBJ2-7; the D is unclear. The germline V gene has CDR1 MNHEY and CDR2 SMNVEV (reference sequence). CDR3 length: 13 amino acids. The germline V and J ends were trimmed by 4 bases and 2 bases, with 9 bases remaining between them. The CDR3: CASSSSLTYEQYF. CDR3 nucleotides: TGTGCCAGCAGTTCTTCCTTAACCTACGAGCAGTACTTC.

The rearrangement links TRBV7-3 to TRBJ2-3, with TRBD1 matching 10 bases. CDR1 SGHTA and CDR2 FQGTGA come from the germline V gene. This CDR3 comprises 15 residues. V lost 6 bases to trimming and J lost 3 bases; unmatched junction nucleotides: 6. In nucleotides, the CDR3 is TGTGCCAGCAGGGACCCGGGACAGGGGACAGATACGCAGTATTTT. This gives the protein CASRDPGQGTDTQYF.

J is TRBJ2-1 and V is TRBV2; D might be TRBD1 (5 bases). The CDR3 covers 13 residues. V gave up 2 bases and J gave up 8 bases, with 10 bases separating them. Germline V lookup: CDR1 SNHLY, CDR2 FYNNEI. The CDR3 coding sequence is TGTGCCAGCAGTGAACGGTCCAGGGATGAGCAGTTCTTC. It translates to CASSERSRDEQFF.

The chain combines TRBV18 with TRBJ1-1, with TRBD1 identical over 8 bases. Germline V gene lookup returns CDR1 KGHSH and CDR2 LQKENI. J lost 3 bases, V lost 3 bases, and 6 bases had no gene match. The CDR3 spans 15 residues. CDR3 protein: CASSPRQGSYTEAFF. The CDR3 DNA sequence: TGTGCCAGCTCACCCCGACAGGGGAGTTACACTGAAGCTTTCTTT.

This chain links TRBV25-1 with TRBJ2-1, with TRBD2 identical over 7 bases. Looked up from germline, CDR1 is MGHDK and CDR2 is SYGVNS. The CDR3 length is 14 residues. After removal of 4 bases from V and 5 bases from J, the junction contained 5 bases not matched to a gene. The CDR3 here is CASSVQRDNNEQFF. The CDR3 bases are TGTGCCAGCAGTGTCCAGCGGGATAACAATGAGCAGTTCTTC.

This clone was seen a few times. The chain has TRBV11-2 and TRBJ2-1; 12 bases are a match to TRBD2. Germline V gene lookup returns CDR1 SGHAT and CDR2 FQNNGV. V shed 4 bases and J 8 bases; nucleotides not matched to a gene: 6. The CDR3 has 15 residues. The CDR3 DNA sequence: TGTGCCAGCAGCTACCTAGCGGGAGGGGGGGATGAGCAGTTCTTC. It specifies CASSYLAGGGDEQFF.

V gene TRBV4-2 combines with J gene TRBJ1-2; 8 nucleotides match TRBD1. Germline loops: CDR1 LGHNA, CDR2 YNFKEQ. There are 17 residues in the CDR3. Trimming removed 1 base from V and 4 bases from J; junction bases left unmatched: 11. The CDR3 coding sequence is TGTGCCAGCAGCCAAGTCGGCGGCAGGGGGCTTGGCTATGGCTACACCTTC. It translates to CASSQVGGRGLGYGYTF.

The rearrangement uses TRBV7-9 and TRBJ2-3, with TRBD2 as a possible D gene (5 bases). The germline V and J ends were trimmed by 3 bases and 4 bases, with 11 bases remaining between them. The germline gives CDR1 SEHNR, CDR2 FQNEAQ (reference sequence). The CDR3 consists of 14 residues. CDR3 loop: CASSFLTNADTQYF. The CDR3 nucleotides read TGTGCCAGCAGCTTTTTGACTAACGCAGATACGCAGTATTTT.

This chain links TRBV19 with TRBJ2-7, with TRBD1 as a possible D gene (6 bases). The CDR3 extends over 15 amino acids. Germline CDR1 and CDR2: LNHDA and SQIVND (reference sequence). With 5 bases removed from V and 3 bases from J, the gap between germline ends came to 17 bases. The CDR3 sequence: CASSDRISGDYEQYF. CDR3 DNA: TGTGCCAGTAGTGATCGGATTTCAGGGGACTACGAGCAGTACTTC.

The chain is built from TRBV7-3 and TRBJ2-1; D might be TRBD2 (5 bases). The CDR3 consists of 13 residues. Trimming left V 0 bases short and J 11 bases short, with 11 bases between. Germline CDR1 SGHTA, CDR2 FQGTGA. The CDR3 DNA is TGTGCCAGCAGCTTAACGTTTGCGGGCCAGCAGTTCTTC. Its protein product is CASSLTFAGQQFF.

The chain recombines TRBV29-1 with TRBJ2-3, with TRBD2 as a possible D gene (5 bases). Germline V gives CDR1 SQVTM, CDR2 ANQGSEA. The CDR3 length is 13 residues. Trimming took off 7 bases at V and 7 bases at J, with 18 bases between the two ends. The chain's CDR3 is CSGRRPEGNTQYF. CDR3 nucleotide sequence: TGCAGCGGGAGAAGACCCGAGGGAAATACGCAGTATTTT.

The chain joins TRBV7-2 to TRBJ1-3, with 7 bases aligning to TRBD1. The V and J ends lost 4 bases and 4 bases, in that order; junction bases with no gene match: 10. Per germline, CDR1 SGHTA and CDR2 FQGNSA. CDR3 size: 16 residues. The CDR3 bases are TGTGCCAGCAGCTCGTATAACAGGGGTTTCGGAAACACCATATATTTT. Amino acid sequence: CASSSYNRGFGNTIYF. The full variable domain, in which reference TRBV7-2 and TRBJ1-3 provide the parts outside the CDR3, is GAGVSQSPSNKVTEKGKDVELRCDPISGHTALYWYRQSLGQGLEFLIYFQGNSAPDKSGLPSDRFSAERTGGSVSTLTIQRTQQEDSAVYLCASSSYNRGFGNTIYFGEGSWLTVV.

The chain uses TRBV2 and TRBJ1-2; D gene unclear. This CDR3 contains 15 residues. V shed 4 bases and J shed 7 bases, with 19 bases lying between them. Germline CDR1 SNHLY, CDR2 FYNNEI. CDR3 coding DNA: TGTGCCAGCAGTGCCGCCCACCGGGAGTTCAGTGGCTACACCTTC. Amino acid sequence: CASSAAHREFSGYTF.

The chain carries TRBV7-8 and TRBJ2-7, with TRBD1 matching 9 bases. The germline gives CDR1 SGHVS, CDR2 FQNEAQ. V shed 5 bases, J shed 0 bases, and the junction held 11 bases outside the gene matches. This CDR3 comprises 17 residues. For the CDR3, the DNA is TGTGCCAGCAGCAAGTCCACAGGGGGCTCCACCTCCTACGAGCAGTACTTC. Translation: CASSKSTGGSTSYEQYF. Full variable domain (rest looked up from reference TRBV7-8 and TRBJ2-7): GAGVSQSPRYKVAKRGQDVALRCDPISGHVSLFWYQQALGQGPEFLTYFQNEAQLDKSGLPSDRFFAERPEGSVSTLKIQRTQQEDSAVYLCASSKSTGGSTSYEQYFGPGTRLTVT.

In this sample, this clone is medium-sized (0.01 to 0.1%). The chain links TRBV4-3 to TRBJ2-1; 10 positions agree with TRBD2. The CDR3 has 16 residues. With V trimmed by 1 base and J by 0 bases, 0 bases remained unmatched. The germline V gene encodes CDR1 LGHNA and CDR2 YSLEER. The CDR3 sequence is CASSQGLAGSYNEQFF. The CDR3 DNA follows: TGCGCCAGCAGCCAAGGACTAGCGGGCTCCTACAATGAGCAGTTCTTC.

This clone was found a few times. This rearrangement joins TRBV7-3 to TRBJ2-1; D is unclear. Trimming shortened V by 4 bases and J by 8 bases, and 9 bases separated the two germline ends. The CDR3 totals 12 residues. Looked up from germline, CDR1 is SGHTA and CDR2 is FQGTGA. The CDR3 loop is CASSSSGYEQFF. The CDR3 nucleotides read TGTGCCAGCAGCTCCTCAGGATATGAGCAGTTCTTC.

The chain carries TRBV7-8 and TRBJ2-2, with 14 bases aligning to TRBD2. Germline-derived CDR1 and CDR2 are SGHVS and FQNEAQ. Unmatched junction bases numbered 12, after V lost 2 bases and J lost 13 bases. This CDR3 spans 17 amino acids. CDR3 DNA: TGTGCCAGCAGCTTACTTCCCGAAACCGGGACTAGCGGGAGGCTGTTTTTT. Translating it yields CASSLLPETGTSGRLFF.

The J gene is TRBJ2-3, the V gene TRBV18; TRBD2 agrees at 12 bases. V lost 3 bases to trimming and J lost 1 base; unmatched junction nucleotides: 5. CDR3 length: 17 residues. Looked up from germline, CDR1 is KGHSH and CDR2 is LQKENI. CDR3 in DNA: TGTGCCAGCTCACCCGGGACTAGCGGGTTGGGCACAGATACGCAGTATTTT. As protein: CASSPGTSGLGTDTQYF.

This rearrangement joins TRBV5-1 to TRBJ1-1; D is uncertain. The CDR3 has 14 amino acids. CDR1 is SGHRS and CDR2 is YFSETQ in the germline V gene. V shed 4 bases and J shed 0 bases, with 10 bases lying between them. The CDR3 sequence: CASSATTVNTEAFF. The DNA for the CDR3 is TGCGCCAGCAGCGCCACCACAGTGAACACTGAAGCTTTCTTT.

V is TRBV7-9 and J is TRBJ2-1; tentatively, D is TRBD2 (6 bases). The CDR3 runs to 13 residues. Germline assignment: CDR1 SEHNR and CDR2 FQNEAQ (reference sequence). The V end lost 5 bases, the J end lost 9 bases, and 14 bases lay between the germline ends. CDR3 nucleotide sequence: TGTGCCAGCAGCGAGTCCCGGGGGAGTGAGCAGTTCTTC. It yields the protein CASSESRGSEQFF.

The V and J genes are TRBV6-1 and TRBJ1-1; D is unclear. V lost 3 bases and J 3 bases, leaving 14 bases between the germline ends. The germline V gene has CDR1 MNHNS and CDR2 SASEGT. There are 15 residues in the CDR3. For the CDR3, the DNA is TGTGCCAGCAGTGATTTCGGTGGTTGGGACACTGAAGCTTTCTTT. Its translation is CASSDFGGWDTEAFF.